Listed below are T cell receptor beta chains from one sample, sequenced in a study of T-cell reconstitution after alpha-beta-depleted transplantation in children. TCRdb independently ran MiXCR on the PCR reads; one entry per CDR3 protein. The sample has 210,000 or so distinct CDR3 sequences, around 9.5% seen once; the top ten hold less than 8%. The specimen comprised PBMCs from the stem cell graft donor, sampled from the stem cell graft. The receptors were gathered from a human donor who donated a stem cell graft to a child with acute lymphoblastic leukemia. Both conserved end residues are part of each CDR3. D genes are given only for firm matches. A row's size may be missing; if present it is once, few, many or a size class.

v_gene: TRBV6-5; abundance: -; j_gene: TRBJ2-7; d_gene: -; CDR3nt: TGTGCCAGCAGTTACGGGACTCCCGTCAGCTACGAGCAGTACTTC; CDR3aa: CASSYGTPVSYEQYF
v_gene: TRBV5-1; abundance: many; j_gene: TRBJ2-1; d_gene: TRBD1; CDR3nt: TGCGCCAGCAGCCCGACAGGGTTAGGTCTCGAAGAGCAGTTCTTC; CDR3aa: CASSPTGLGLEEQFF
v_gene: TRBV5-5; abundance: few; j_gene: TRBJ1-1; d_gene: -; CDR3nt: TGTGCCAGCAGCTTGGGGGTTGGTTTTCTTCCTGAAGCTTTCTTT; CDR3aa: CASSLGVGFLPEAFF
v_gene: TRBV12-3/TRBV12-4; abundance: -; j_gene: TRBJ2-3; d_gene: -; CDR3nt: TGTGCCAGCAGTTTCTACGTTCGGATTACAGATACGCAGTATTTT; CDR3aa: CASSFYVRITDTQYF
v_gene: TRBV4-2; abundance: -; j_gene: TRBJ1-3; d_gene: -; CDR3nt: TGTGCCAGCAGCCAACCAACCGGGGACTCCCGGACGTTCGAAAACACCATATATTTT; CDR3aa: CASSQPTGDSRTFENTIYF
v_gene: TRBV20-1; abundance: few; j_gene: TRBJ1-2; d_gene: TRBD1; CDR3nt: TGCAGTGCTAGGCGATGGACAGGGCCTAGCAACTATGGCTACACCTTC; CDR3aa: CSARRWTGPSNYGYTF
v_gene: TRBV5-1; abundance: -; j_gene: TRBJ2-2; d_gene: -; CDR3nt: TGCGCCACCACAGTCCAGGGGAACACCGGGGAGCTGTTTTTT; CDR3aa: CATTVQGNTGELFF
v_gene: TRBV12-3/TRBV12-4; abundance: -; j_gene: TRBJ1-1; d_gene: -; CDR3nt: TGTGCCACCGGTACCAGGGGCAGTGGCACTGAAGCTTTCTTT; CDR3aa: CATGTRGSGTEAFF
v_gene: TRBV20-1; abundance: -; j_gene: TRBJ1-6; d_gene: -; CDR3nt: TGCAGCTCGGGACCGAATAATTCACCCCTCCACTTT; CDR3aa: CSSGPNNSPLHF
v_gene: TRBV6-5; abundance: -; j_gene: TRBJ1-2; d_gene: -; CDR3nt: TGTGCCAGCAGTTACGGACGGACCAATTACTATGGCTACACCTTC; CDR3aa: CASSYGRTNYYGYTF
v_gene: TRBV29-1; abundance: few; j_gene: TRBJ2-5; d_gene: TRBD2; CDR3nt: TGCAGCGTTAGGGCTAGCGGGGGGGAGACCCAGTACTTC; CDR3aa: CSVRASGGETQYF
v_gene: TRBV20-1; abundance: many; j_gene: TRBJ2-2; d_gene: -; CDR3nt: TGCAGTGCTCCAACCCGGGGTTCCGGGGAGCTGTTTTTT; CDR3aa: CSAPTRGSGELFF
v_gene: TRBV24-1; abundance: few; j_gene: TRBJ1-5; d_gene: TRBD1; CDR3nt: TGTGCCACCAGGGCCGGGACAGGGAATCAGCCCCAGCATTTT; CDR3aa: CATRAGTGNQPQHF
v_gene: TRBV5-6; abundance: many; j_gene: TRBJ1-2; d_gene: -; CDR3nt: TGTGCCAGCGCCCCGGGGGGCAAGGCTAACTATGGCTACACCTTC; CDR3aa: CASAPGGKANYGYTF
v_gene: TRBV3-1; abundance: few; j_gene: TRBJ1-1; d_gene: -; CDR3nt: TGTGCCAGCAGCCATCTCACATCCTTGAACACTGAAGCTTTCTTT; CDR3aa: CASSHLTSLNTEAFF
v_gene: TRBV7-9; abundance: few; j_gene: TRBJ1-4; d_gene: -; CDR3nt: TGTGCCAGCAGCTTAGACTTGAAGGAAAAACTGTTTTTT; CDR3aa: CASSLDLKEKLFF
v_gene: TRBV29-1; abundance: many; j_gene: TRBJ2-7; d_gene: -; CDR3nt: TGCAGCGTTGACCAGGGGTACCACGAGCAGTACTTC; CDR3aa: CSVDQGYHEQYF
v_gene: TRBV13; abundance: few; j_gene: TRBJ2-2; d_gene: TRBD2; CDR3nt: TGTGCCAGCAGCTTAGGCCACCTAGCGGGGGACAACACCGGGGAGCTGTTTTTT; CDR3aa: CASSLGHLAGDNTGELFF
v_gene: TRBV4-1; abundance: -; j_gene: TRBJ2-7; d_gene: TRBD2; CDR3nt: TGCGCCAGCAGCCCCACGGGACTAGCGGGGGTCTACGAGCAGTACTTC; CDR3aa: CASSPTGLAGVYEQYF
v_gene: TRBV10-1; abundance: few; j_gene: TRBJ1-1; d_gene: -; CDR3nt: TGCGCCAGCAGTGAGTCGACGTGGGGTAAGACGTCCACTGAAGCTTTCTTT; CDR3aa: CASSESTWGKTSTEAFF
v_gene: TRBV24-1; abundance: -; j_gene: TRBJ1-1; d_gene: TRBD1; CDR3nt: TGTGCCACCAGTGCAGGGGGCACTGAAGCTTTCTTT; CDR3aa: CATSAGGTEAFF
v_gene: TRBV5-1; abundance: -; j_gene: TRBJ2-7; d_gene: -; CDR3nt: TGCGCCAGCAGCTCCGACAGGCCCAGCCTCGAGCAGTACTTC; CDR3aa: CASSSDRPSLEQYF
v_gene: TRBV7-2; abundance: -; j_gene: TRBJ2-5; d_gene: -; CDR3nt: TGTGCCAGCAGCTTAGTTACACAAACCCAAGAGACCCAGTACTTC; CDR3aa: CASSLVTQTQETQYF
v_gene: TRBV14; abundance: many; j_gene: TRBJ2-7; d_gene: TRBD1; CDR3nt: TGTGCCAGCAGCCAAGGTAGCAGTTTGAGGAGGACAGGGTGGTCCTACGAGCAGTACTTC; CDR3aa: CASSQGSSLRRTGWSYEQYF
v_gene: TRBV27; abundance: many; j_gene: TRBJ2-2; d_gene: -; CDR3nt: TGTGCCAGCAGTTTAGAGGGGAACACCGGGGAGCTGTTTTTT; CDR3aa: CASSLEGNTGELFF
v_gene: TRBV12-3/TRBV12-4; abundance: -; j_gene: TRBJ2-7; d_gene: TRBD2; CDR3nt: TGTGCCAGCAGTCCCGGACTAGGAATACTCTCCTACGAGCAGTACTTC; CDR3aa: CASSPGLGILSYEQYF
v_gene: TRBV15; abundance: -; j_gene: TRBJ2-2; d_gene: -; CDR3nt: TGTGCCACCAGCAGAGTCCATACCGGGGAGCTGTTTTTT; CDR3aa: CATSRVHTGELFF
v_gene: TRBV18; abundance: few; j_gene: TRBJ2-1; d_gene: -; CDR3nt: TGTGCCAGCTCACCCATGGATGGATACAATGAGCAGTTCTTC; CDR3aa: CASSPMDGYNEQFF
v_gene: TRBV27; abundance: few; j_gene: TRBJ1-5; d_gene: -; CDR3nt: TGTGCCAGCAGAATGTATGGGGGCAATCAGCCCCAGCATTTT; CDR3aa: CASRMYGGNQPQHF
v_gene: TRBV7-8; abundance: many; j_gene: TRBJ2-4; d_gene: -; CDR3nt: TGTGCCAGCAGCTCTCCAGGGAACATTCAGTACTTC; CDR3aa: CASSSPGNIQYF
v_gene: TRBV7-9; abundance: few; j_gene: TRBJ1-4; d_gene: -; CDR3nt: TGTGCCAGCGGTCCGGGCTCGGGGAATGAAAAACTGTTTTTT; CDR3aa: CASGPGSGNEKLFF
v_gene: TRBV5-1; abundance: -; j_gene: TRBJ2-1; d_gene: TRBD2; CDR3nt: TGCGCCAGCAGCACTTCCAATCTTGGACTAGCGGGGCCAAATGAGCAGTTCTTC; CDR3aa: CASSTSNLGLAGPNEQFF
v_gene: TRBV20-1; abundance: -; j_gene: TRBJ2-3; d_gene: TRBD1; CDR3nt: TGCAGTGCTAGAGGAGGGACAGGGTCAGATACGCAGTATTTT; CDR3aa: CSARGGTGSDTQYF
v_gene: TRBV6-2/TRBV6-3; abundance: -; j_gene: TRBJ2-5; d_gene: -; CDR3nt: TGTGCCAGCAGTCCAAAGCCCCCCCGGCCCTACCAATACCAAGAGACCCAGTACTTC; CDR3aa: CASSPKPPRPYQYQETQYF
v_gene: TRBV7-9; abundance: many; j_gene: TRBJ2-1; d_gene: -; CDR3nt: TGTGCCAGCAGCTTTGACAATGAGCAGTTCTTC; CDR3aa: CASSFDNEQFF
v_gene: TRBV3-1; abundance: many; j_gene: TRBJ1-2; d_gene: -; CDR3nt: TGTGCCAGCAGCCTCAGGGGTCTTGGCTATGGCTACACCTTC; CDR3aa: CASSLRGLGYGYTF
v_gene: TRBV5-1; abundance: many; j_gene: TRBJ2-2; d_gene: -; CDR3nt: TGCGCCAGCAGCTTGGAGACATTCAACACCGGGGAGCTGTTTTTT; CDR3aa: CASSLETFNTGELFF
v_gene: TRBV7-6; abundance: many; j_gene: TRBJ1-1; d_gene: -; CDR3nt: TGTGCCAGCAGCTTAAACAAAGGCACTGAAGCTTTCTTT; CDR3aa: CASSLNKGTEAFF